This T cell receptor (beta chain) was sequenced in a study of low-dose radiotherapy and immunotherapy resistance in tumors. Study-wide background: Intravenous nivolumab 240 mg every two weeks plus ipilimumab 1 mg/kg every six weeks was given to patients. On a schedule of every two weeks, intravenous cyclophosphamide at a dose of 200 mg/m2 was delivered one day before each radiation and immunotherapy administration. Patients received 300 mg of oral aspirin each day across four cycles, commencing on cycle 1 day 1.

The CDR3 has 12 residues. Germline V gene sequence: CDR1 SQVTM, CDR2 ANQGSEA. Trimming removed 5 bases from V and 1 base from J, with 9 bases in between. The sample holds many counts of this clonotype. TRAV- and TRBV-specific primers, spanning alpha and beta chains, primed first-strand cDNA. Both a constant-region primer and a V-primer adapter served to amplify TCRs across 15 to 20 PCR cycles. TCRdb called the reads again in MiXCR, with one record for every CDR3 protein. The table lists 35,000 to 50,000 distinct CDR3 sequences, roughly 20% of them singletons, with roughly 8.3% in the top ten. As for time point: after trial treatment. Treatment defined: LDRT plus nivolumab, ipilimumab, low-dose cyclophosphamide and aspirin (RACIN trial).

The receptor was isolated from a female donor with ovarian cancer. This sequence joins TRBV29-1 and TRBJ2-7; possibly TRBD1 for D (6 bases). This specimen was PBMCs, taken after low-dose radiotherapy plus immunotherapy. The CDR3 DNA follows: TGCAGCGTTCGGGACACTTCCTACGAGCAGTACTTC. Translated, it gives CSVRDTSYEQYF.